Described below is a single TCR beta chain sequence and its context. These data come from a study of blood T cell repertoires in COVID-19. The wider study: From T cells, B-cell-depleted T cells, or PBMCs came the material, which was cDNA or gDNA.

One Seattle source followed patients from active infection through their disease course. Original methodology: Estimated nucleated cell counts came from reference gene primer amplification. Method: immunoSEQ multiplex PCR; TCRdb's copy keeps in-frame clones and lacks some. V, J and clone size are taken as reported in that table, and D and trimming were inferred from the DNA itself. The table has around 100,000 clones, 81% seen once. This TCR was sampled from a man older than 75 with COVID-19, enrolled during active disease. The specimen sequenced was peripheral blood.

This CDR3 is CASSLEANSYEQYF. In DNA, the CDR3 is TGCGCCAGCAGCTTGGAAGCCAATTCCTACGAGCAGTACTTC. The chain recombines TRBV5-1 with TRBJ2-7; no clear D. V was trimmed by 0 bases and J by 1 base, leaving 8 bases between them. CDR1 SGHRS and CDR2 YFSETQ come from the germline V gene. The CDR3 consists of 14 residues.